The clone carrying this T cell receptor (beta chain) has at least ten counts. Its antigen remains unknown. This record comes from a study of regulatory T cells in long-lasting Graves disease. Background on the study: Treatment with antithyroid drugs for over 5 years, together with positive TSH receptor antibodies, meant persistent Graves' disease. The study, taken as a whole, reports: Shared public clonotypes totalled 2,500 to 3,500 in persistent patients, compared with roughly 970 in new patients. Accuracy may have suffered from the small sample size.

Documented time point: persistent/refractory GD, antithyroid drugs over 5 years with positive TRAb. Making the TCR library involved RNA that had been extracted from PBMCs. Library construction for TCR beta used iRepertoire HTBI primers and Arm-PCR of CDR3 regions. TCRdb reprocessed the multiplex PCR reads via MiXCR and lists one record per CDR3 protein. The sample lists approximately 500,000 distinct CDR3 sequences; roughly 21% were seen once. This receptor was taken from a female donor with Graves disease. The source material was peripheral blood mononuclear cells (PBMCs), sampled when the disease was refractory, from a patient treated with antithyroid drugs.

DNA for the CDR3: TGCAGCGGTGTAACCGGGACTAGAGTAGGAGAGACCCAGTACTTC. Translated, it gives CSGVTGTRVGETQYF. V is TRBV29-1 and J is TRBJ2-5, with 8 positions matching TRBD2. J gave up 4 bases and V 7 bases, and 14 bases lay outside the gene matches. From germline, CDR1 is SQVTM and CDR2 ANQGSEA. CDR3 length: 15 residues.